This is a list of T cell receptor beta chains from one sample in a study of blood T cell repertoires in COVID-19. Using immunoSEQ multiplex PCR, the repertoire was profiled, and TCRdb retains in-frame clones only, with some absent. The table has about 240,000 clones, 88% seen once. The material sequenced was peripheral blood. These receptor sequences come from a woman aged 40 to 55 who had recovered from COVID-19. CDR3s include the opening cysteine and the closing phenylalanine or tryptophan. Each record gives: D gene, V gene, J gene, clone size, CDR3 DNA, CDR3 protein. The D gene is left open where the match is weak. A row's size may be missing; if present it is once, few, many or a size class.

D gene: TRBD1; V gene: TRBV9; J gene: TRBJ2-7; clone size: .; CDR3 DNA: TGTGCCAGCAGCCACGGACAGGGGGCCTACGAGCAGTACTTC; CDR3 protein: CASSHGQGAYEQYF
D gene: .; V gene: TRBV6-2/TRBV6-3; J gene: TRBJ2-3; clone size: .; CDR3 DNA: TGTGCCAGCAGTTACTCGAGGGAGACGCAGTATTTT; CDR3 protein: CASSYSRETQYF
D gene: TRBD1; V gene: TRBV10-3; J gene: TRBJ1-2; clone size: .; CDR3 DNA: TGTGCCATCAGGGGGGACAGGAACTATGGCTACACCTTC; CDR3 protein: CAIRGDRNYGYTF
D gene: TRBD2; V gene: TRBV4-3; J gene: TRBJ2-1; clone size: .; CDR3 DNA: TGCGCCAGCAGCCAAGAGGTTGGGACTACCGGGGCCTACAATGAGCAGTTCTTC; CDR3 protein: CASSQEVGTTGAYNEQFF
D gene: .; V gene: TRBV5-4; J gene: TRBJ2-1; clone size: .; CDR3 DNA: TGTGCCAGCAGCCCACCGGAGCAAGTGGAGCAGTTCTTC; CDR3 protein: CASSPPEQVEQFF
D gene: .; V gene: TRBV27; J gene: TRBJ1-6; clone size: .; CDR3 DNA: TGTGCCAGCAGTCAGACAGTCTATAATTCACCCCTCCACTTT; CDR3 protein: CASSQTVYNSPLHF
D gene: TRBD2; V gene: TRBV7-2; J gene: TRBJ2-3; clone size: .; CDR3 DNA: TGTGCCAGAGCGGGAGGGCCTGGGGATACGCAGTATTTT; CDR3 protein: CARAGGPGDTQYF
D gene: TRBD2; V gene: TRBV6-5; J gene: TRBJ2-1; clone size: .; CDR3 DNA: TGTGCCAGCAGCCTAGCGGGAGGGAATGAGCAGTTCTTC; CDR3 protein: CASSLAGGNEQFF
D gene: TRBD2; V gene: TRBV4-3; J gene: TRBJ2-5; clone size: .; CDR3 DNA: TGCGCCAGCAGCCAAGTGGGGGGGGAGGGCTCTCAGTACTTC; CDR3 protein: CASSQVGGEGSQYF
D gene: TRBD1; V gene: TRBV7-9; J gene: TRBJ2-5; clone size: .; CDR3 DNA: TGTGCCAGCAGCTCCCCGGACAGGGGCCCCCAAGAGACCCAGTACTTC; CDR3 protein: CASSSPDRGPQETQYF
D gene: TRBD2; V gene: TRBV5-1; J gene: TRBJ2-1; clone size: .; CDR3 DNA: TGCGCCAGCAGCTTGGTTCTAGCGGGAGGGGGGAATGAGCAGTTCTTC; CDR3 protein: CASSLVLAGGGNEQFF
D gene: .; V gene: TRBV6-1; J gene: TRBJ1-2; clone size: few; CDR3 DNA: TGTGCCAGCAGTTATGGGGAGGACTATGGCTACACCTTC; CDR3 protein: CASSYGEDYGYTF
D gene: .; V gene: TRBV3-1/TRBV3-2; J gene: TRBJ2-2; clone size: .; CDR3 DNA: TGTGCCAGCAGACCCACTAGGGACACCGGGGAGCTGTTTTTT; CDR3 protein: CASRPTRDTGELFF
D gene: .; V gene: TRBV6-5; J gene: TRBJ2-5; clone size: .; CDR3 DNA: TGTGCCAGCTGGACCGTCTCCCCGGGGGAGACCCAGTACTTC; CDR3 protein: CASWTVSPGETQYF
D gene: TRBD2; V gene: TRBV7-9; J gene: TRBJ2-5; clone size: .; CDR3 DNA: TGTGCCAGCATGGCTAGCGGGATGGGAGAGACCCAGTACTTC; CDR3 protein: CASMASGMGETQYF
D gene: .; V gene: TRBV7-9; J gene: TRBJ1-4; clone size: .; CDR3 DNA: TGTGCCAGCAGCTTTGGGGCCCCCGGCGGGGGGAGTGAAAAACTGTTTTTT; CDR3 protein: CASSFGAPGGGSEKLFF
D gene: .; V gene: TRBV30; J gene: TRBJ2-1; clone size: .; CDR3 DNA: TGTGCCTGGAGTGTACGAGGCAGATACTACAATGAGCAGTTCTTC; CDR3 protein: CAWSVRGRYYNEQFF
D gene: .; V gene: TRBV6-5; J gene: TRBJ2-3; clone size: .; CDR3 DNA: TGTGCCAGCAGTCCAGGGGTCGGCACAGATACGCAGTATTTT; CDR3 protein: CASSPGVGTDTQYF
D gene: TRBD2; V gene: TRBV5-1; J gene: TRBJ2-2; clone size: .; CDR3 DNA: TGCGCCAGCAGCTTCTCGGGAGGGCCGGGCACCGGGGAGCTGTTTTTT; CDR3 protein: CASSFSGGPGTGELFF
D gene: .; V gene: TRBV5-1; J gene: TRBJ2-2; clone size: .; CDR3 DNA: TGCGCCAGCAGCCCAATGACAGCGACGAACACCGGGGAGCTGTTTTTT; CDR3 protein: CASSPMTATNTGELFF
D gene: .; V gene: TRBV27; J gene: TRBJ1-2; clone size: few; CDR3 DNA: TGTGCCAGCAGTTTGCGGGGGCTCGCTAACTATGGCTACACCTTC; CDR3 protein: CASSLRGLANYGYTF
D gene: .; V gene: TRBV6-5; J gene: TRBJ1-3; clone size: once; CDR3 DNA: TGTGCCAGCAGTTACTCGGTGGGCACTGGAAACACCATATATTTT; CDR3 protein: CASSYSVGTGNTIYF
D gene: .; V gene: TRBV11-3; J gene: TRBJ2-1; clone size: once; CDR3 DNA: TGTGCCAGCAGCCCTGGACGGGCAGGGAACCCCTACAATGAGCAGTTCTTC; CDR3 protein: CASSPGRAGNPYNEQFF
D gene: .; V gene: TRBV7-3; J gene: TRBJ2-1; clone size: .; CDR3 DNA: TGTGCCAGCAGCTTAACGGGGGGAGCCGGCAATGAGCAGTTCTTC; CDR3 protein: CASSLTGGAGNEQFF
D gene: .; V gene: TRBV10-3; J gene: TRBJ1-3; clone size: .; CDR3 DNA: TGTGCCATCAGTGAGTCGGCAGCCCCCGGGAACACCATATATTTT; CDR3 protein: CAISESAAPGNTIYF
D gene: .; V gene: TRBV6-5; J gene: TRBJ2-6; clone size: .; CDR3 DNA: TGTGCCAGCACCCGGAGGGTCTCTGGGGCCAACGTCCTGACTTTC; CDR3 protein: CASTRRVSGANVLTF
D gene: TRBD2; V gene: TRBV7-2; J gene: TRBJ2-4; clone size: .; CDR3 DNA: TGTGCCAGCAGCCCATCGAGCGGGAGTGGTGCCAAAAACATTCAGTACTTC; CDR3 protein: CASSPSSGSGAKNIQYF
D gene: .; V gene: TRBV6-5; J gene: TRBJ1-1; clone size: .; CDR3 DNA: TGTGCCAGCAGCCCCGACAGGCGAACTGAAGCTTTCTTT; CDR3 protein: CASSPDRRTEAFF
D gene: TRBD2; V gene: TRBV5-1; J gene: TRBJ2-3; clone size: .; CDR3 DNA: TGCGCCAGCAGCTCCGGCGGGAGCCGCACAGATACGCAGTATTTT; CDR3 protein: CASSSGGSRTDTQYF
D gene: .; V gene: TRBV27; J gene: TRBJ2-2; clone size: .; CDR3 DNA: TGTGCCAGCACCCCCCGGGACATTGGCACCGGGGAGCTGTTTTTT; CDR3 protein: CASTPRDIGTGELFF